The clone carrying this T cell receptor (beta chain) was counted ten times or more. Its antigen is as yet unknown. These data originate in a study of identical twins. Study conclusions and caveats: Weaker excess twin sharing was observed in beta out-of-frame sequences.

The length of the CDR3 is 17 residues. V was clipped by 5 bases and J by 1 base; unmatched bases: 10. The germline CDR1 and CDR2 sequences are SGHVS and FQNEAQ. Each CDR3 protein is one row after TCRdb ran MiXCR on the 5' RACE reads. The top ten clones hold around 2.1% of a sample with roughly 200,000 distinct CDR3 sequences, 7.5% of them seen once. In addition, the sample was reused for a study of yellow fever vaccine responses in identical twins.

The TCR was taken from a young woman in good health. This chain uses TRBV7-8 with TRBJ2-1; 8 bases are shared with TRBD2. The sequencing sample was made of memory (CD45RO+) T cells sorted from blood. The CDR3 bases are TGTGCCAGCAGCGTCTGGGGGCGGGGGGTTTCCTACAATGAGCAGTTCTTC. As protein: CASSVWGRGVSYNEQFF.